This TCR beta chain was observed in a study of blood T cells in healthy people across ages. CDR1 is DFQATT, CDR2 SNEGSKA, per germline (reference sequence). The V segment lost 6 bases and the J segment 2 bases; nucleotides outside the gene matches: 13. This CDR3 spans 16 amino acids. Next came a second PCR, run for about 6 to 11 cycles, which used a sample-barcoded 5' primer along with a J-beta primer mix. Any given sample supplied a minimum of 3 million CDR3-containing paired-end reads. TCRdb ran MiXCR on the 5' RACE reads and lists one entry per CDR3 protein. The table lists some 1,500,000 distinct CDR3 sequences, approximately 43% of them singletons.

The specimen was blood. The sequence was obtained from a young woman in good health. This chain links TRBV20-1 with TRBJ2-3; 8 nucleotides align to TRBD2. In nucleotides, the CDR3 is TGCAGTGCCGTGAAAGCACTAGCGGCTTACACAGATACGCAGTATTTT. Its protein product is CSAVKALAAYTDTQYF.